This T cell receptor beta chain emerged from a study of siplizumab effects on memory and regulatory T cells. Whole-study results and caveats: Greater diversity than memory cells seemed evident in naive T cells, which also appeared to be major alloresponse contributors.

It was about 10^5 TCR templates that were assayed per sample. The method was immunoSEQ multiplex PCR; TCRdb's version includes in-frame clones alone and lacks a portion of them. The sample consists of about 100,000 clones, around 90% of them appearing once. V lost 5 bases and J 2 bases, leaving 12 bases between the germline ends. The CDR3 covers 14 residues. Germline V lookup: CDR1 KGHSH, CDR2 LQKENI. Worth noting for this clone: Its antigen is unidentified.

This rearrangement joins TRBV18 to TRBJ1-1; a possible D gene is TRBD1 (5 bases). This TCR came from a human donor in good health. Sequencing was done on a sample of CD4+ T cells sorted from blood. The CDR3 region is CASSAQDINTEAFF. The CDR3 DNA reads as TGTGCCAGCTCAGCCCAGGACATCAACACTGAAGCTTTCTTT.